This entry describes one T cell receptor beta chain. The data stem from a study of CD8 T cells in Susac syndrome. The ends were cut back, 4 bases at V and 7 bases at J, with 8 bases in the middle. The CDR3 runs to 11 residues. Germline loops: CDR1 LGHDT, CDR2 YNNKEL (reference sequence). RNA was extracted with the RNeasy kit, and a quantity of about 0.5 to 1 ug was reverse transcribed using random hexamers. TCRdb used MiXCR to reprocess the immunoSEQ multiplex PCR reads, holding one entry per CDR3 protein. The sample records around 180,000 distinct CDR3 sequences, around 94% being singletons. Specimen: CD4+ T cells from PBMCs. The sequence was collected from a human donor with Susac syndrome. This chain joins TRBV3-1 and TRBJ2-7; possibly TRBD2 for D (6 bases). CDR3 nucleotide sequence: TGTGCCAGCAGCCGGGCGGGAGAGCAGTACTTC. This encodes CASSRAGEQYF.